This entry lists 21 T cell receptor beta chains sequenced from one sample in a study of regulatory T cells in long-lasting Graves disease. Noted time point: persistent/refractory GD, antithyroid drugs over 5 years with positive TRAb. Making the TCR library involved RNA that had been extracted from PBMCs. Sequencing libraries for TCR beta were prepared with iRepertoire HTBI primers and Arm-PCR of CDR3 regions. MiXCR, run by TCRdb on the multiplex PCR reads, gives a single entry per CDR3 protein. The sample records 600,000 to 800,000 distinct CDR3 sequences, around 30% being singletons. The sample in question was peripheral blood mononuclear cells (PBMCs), obtained when the disease was refractory, from a patient treated with antithyroid drugs. These receptors were taken from a female donor with Graves disease.

This clonotype was observed a few times. V and J are TRBV6-1 and TRBJ1-1, with D unresolved. Trimming shortened V by 6 bases and J by 4 bases, and 9 bases separated the two germline ends. Germline V gene sequence: CDR1 MNHNS, CDR2 SASEGT. CDR3 size: 12 residues. Here the CDR3 reads CASRVVSTEAFF. The CDR3 nucleotides read TGTGCCAGCAGAGTAGTGAGCACTGAAGCTTTCTTT.

This sequence joins TRBV5-4 and TRBJ2-5, with no clear D. In germline, CDR1 is SGHNT, CDR2 YYREEE (reference sequence). Trimming took off 4 bases at V and 2 bases at J, with 12 bases between the two ends. The CDR3 is 14 residues long. CDR3 loop: CASSPEPEQETQYF. For the CDR3, the DNA is TGTGCCAGCAGCCCCGAGCCGGAACAAGAGACCCAGTACTTC.

This clonotype came up once. The rearrangement links TRBV19 to TRBJ1-2; D is possibly TRBD1 (5 bases). Germline assignment: CDR1 LNHDA and CDR2 SQIVND (reference sequence). The CDR3 consists of 14 residues. The V and J ends lost 10 bases and 1 base respectively, with 16 bases between them. The CDR3 sequence: CATLGREGNYGYTF. The CDR3 coding sequence is TGTGCCACCCTGGGGCGGGAGGGTAACTATGGCTACACCTTC. The variable domain in full, completed from reference TRBV19 and TRBJ1-2, reads DGGITQSPKYLFRKEGQNVTLSCEQNLNHDAMYWYRQDPGQGLRLIYYSQIVNDFQKGDIAEGYSVSREKKESFPLTVTSAQKNPTAFYLCATLGREGNYGYTFGSGTRLTVV.

In this sample, this clonotype turned up many times. This sequence joins TRBV27 and TRBJ1-2; D call uncertain. V was trimmed by 3 bases and J by 4 bases, leaving 12 bases between them. CDR3 size: 14 residues. From germline, CDR1 is MNHEY and CDR2 SMNVEV (reference sequence). The CDR3 loop is CASSLGSRIYGYTF. CDR3 nucleotides: TGTGCCAGCAGTTTGGGGTCGCGCATCTATGGCTACACCTTC.

This clonotype was picked up a small number of times. This chain joins TRBV28 and TRBJ1-1; D is perhaps TRBD1 (6 bases). Germline V CDR1 and CDR2: MDHEN, SYDVKM. The CDR3 runs 16 residues. The ends were cut back, 6 bases at V and 6 bases at J, with 23 bases in the middle. This chain's CDR3 is CASRGSRGVGVAEAFF. DNA of the CDR3: TGTGCCAGCAGAGGGTCCAGGGGCGTCGGGGTCGCTGAAGCTTTCTTT.

The rearrangement joins TRBV19 to TRBJ1-5; no reliable D call. Deletions cut 3 bases from V and 4 bases from J, with 10 bases between. Germline assignment: CDR1 LNHDA and CDR2 SQIVND (reference sequence). The CDR3 extends over 14 amino acids. The CDR3 DNA reads TGTGCCAGTAGTATTCTCACCGAAAATCAGCCCCAGCATTTT. Protein sequence: CASSILTENQPQHF.

This chain connects TRBV19 to TRBJ1-2; no clear D. Germline V CDR1 and CDR2: LNHDA, SQIVND (reference sequence). The CDR3 sequence is 13 residues long. V lost 6 bases and J 6 bases, leaving 14 bases between the germline ends. CDR3 amino acids: CASSPTPEDGYTF. The CDR3 DNA reads as TGTGCCAGTAGCCCGACACCCGAGGATGGCTACACCTTC.

The rearrangement joins TRBV6-2 or TRBV6-3 to TRBJ2-7; 7 bases fit TRBD2. Trimming took 6 bases from V and 0 from J; bases not matched to a gene: 11. The CDR3 is 16 amino acids. Germline CDR1 MNHEY, CDR2 SVGEGT. The chain's CDR3 is CASSSGGGRSSYEQYF. DNA for the CDR3: TGTGCCAGCAGCTCTGGGGGGGGACGAAGCTCCTACGAGCAGTACTTC.

V is TRBV10-3 and J is TRBJ2-3; D not certain. V was cut by 1 base and J by 3 bases, with 5 bases left in between. This CDR3 contains 13 residues. The germline V gene encodes CDR1 ENHRY and CDR2 SYGVKD. The CDR3 region has the DNA TGTGCCATCAGTGAGTTTGTTACAGATACGCAGTATTTT. This translates into CAISEFVTDTQYF.

The gene calls are TRBV9 and TRBJ2-7; TRBD1 matches at 11 bases. With 3 bases clipped from V and 4 bases from J, the junction kept 9 bases outside the gene matches. Germline-derived CDR1 and CDR2 are SGDLS and YYNGEE. The CDR3 consists of 16 residues. The CDR3 reads CASSARPGTGGYEQYF. DNA of the CDR3: TGTGCCAGCAGCGCGCGGCCTGGGACAGGGGGATACGAGCAGTACTTC. Full variable domain (rest looked up from reference TRBV9 and TRBJ2-7): DSGVTQTPKHLITATGQRVTLRCSPRSGDLSVYWYQQSLDQGLQFLIQYYNGEERAKGNILERFSAQQFPDLHSELNLSSLELGDSALYFCASSARPGTGGYEQYFGPGTRLTVT.

This chain uses TRBV29-1 with TRBJ1-5; D possibly corresponds to TRBD1 (5 bases). The CDR3 runs to 13 residues. The germline V gene encodes CDR1 SQVTM and CDR2 ANQGSEA. The V end was cut by 7 bases, the J end by 3 bases, with 13 bases between. The CDR3 DNA sequence: TGCAGCGGGAGTCACGGGGCCAATCAGCCCCAGCATTTT. It codes for CSGSHGANQPQHF.

This chain connects TRBV12-3 or TRBV12-4 to TRBJ1-1; 7 positions agree with TRBD1. The CDR3 extends over 15 amino acids. V shed 5 bases, J shed 3 bases, and the junction held 9 bases outside the gene matches. The CDR3 protein is CASSLRQGGHTEAFF. In nucleotides, the CDR3 is TGTGCCAGCAGTCTACGACAGGGCGGACACACTGAAGCTTTCTTT.

V usage is TRBV6-1 and J usage is TRBJ2-6; a weak D match, TRBD1 (6 bases). Germline CDR1 MNHNS, CDR2 SASEGT. This CDR3 is 15 amino acids long. V shed 5 bases and J shed 1 base, with 9 bases lying between them. The CDR3 nucleotides are TGTGCCAGCAGTCCAGGGGAGTCTGGGGCCAACGTCCTGACTTTC. Protein: CASSPGESGANVLTF.

V usage is TRBV27 and J usage is TRBJ1-1; D is undetermined. CDR1 is MNHEY, CDR2 SMNVEV, per germline (reference sequence). The CDR3 has 15 amino acids. V dropped 7 bases and J dropped 5 bases, with 20 bases sitting between them. The CDR3 DNA reads TGTGCCAGCATCCGGACGGGCCTAGAAGGGACTGAAGCTTTCTTT. Its protein is CASIRTGLEGTEAFF.

There are many counts of this clonotype. One end of the junction does not line up with germline, which may come from a read error. This sequence joins TRBV5-1 and TRBJ1-2; D is unresolved. CDR3 length: 13 amino acids. Germline CDR1 reads SGHRS; CDR2 reads YFSETQ. The CDR3 nucleotides read TGTGCCAGCAGCTTAGCACAGAACTATGGCTACACCTTC. This encodes CASSLAQNYGYTF.

This clonotype appeared many times. The chain employs TRBV12-3 or TRBV12-4 and TRBJ1-5; no firm D call. V lost 1 base and J lost 4, with 5 bases in between. This CDR3 is built from 13 residues. The CDR3 here is CASSLGKNQPQHF. The CDR3 coding sequence is TGTGCCAGCAGTTTAGGCAAGAATCAGCCCCAGCATTTT.

The chain recombines TRBV30 with TRBJ2-2; tentatively, D is TRBD2 (5 bases). Germline V gene data show CDR1 as GTSNPN and CDR2 as SVGIG (reference sequence). Trimming pared 3 bases from V and 4 bases from J, leaving 9 bases between. The CDR3 totals 13 residues. The chain's CDR3 is CAWSLLGTGELFF. Here the CDR3 DNA reads TGTGCCTGGAGCTTACTAGGCACCGGGGAGCTGTTTTTT.

The rearrangement joins TRBV20-1 to TRBJ2-3, with no clear D. Germline V gene data show CDR1 as DFQATT and CDR2 as SNEGSKA (reference sequence). V lost 3 bases and J 0 bases, leaving 13 bases between the germline ends. The CDR3 is 15 residues long. CDR3 coding DNA: TGCAGTGCTAGGCGCCCGGCAGTTAGCACAGATACGCAGTATTTT. Protein product: CSARRPAVSTDTQYF.

There are a few counts of this clonotype. The chain employs TRBV11-2 and TRBJ2-7; D is perhaps TRBD1 (5 bases). The CDR3 contains 13 residues. Trimming took 8 bases from V and 0 from J, leaving 11 bases between them. CDR1 and CDR2 from the germline V gene are SGHAT and FQNNGV. The CDR3 DNA reads as TGTGCCAGCCGGTTCCAGGGCTCCTACGAGCAGTACTTC. The encoded protein is CASRFQGSYEQYF.

This clonotype has only a few counts. This chain connects TRBV28 to TRBJ1-6, with 7 bases matching TRBD1. Germline V gene lookup returns CDR1 MDHEN and CDR2 SYDVKM. The CDR3 runs 16 residues. Germline trimming cut 2 bases from V and 6 bases from J; bases unmatched to any gene: 7. DNA of the CDR3: TGTGCCAGCAGTTTACCTCAGGGGGGAACTAATTCACCCCTCCACTTT. The encoded protein is CASSLPQGGTNSPLHF.

The sample holds a few counts of this clonotype. The CDR3 DNA follows: TGTGCCATCAGTCTACGGGCGAATGAAAAACTGTTTTTT. Encoded protein: CAISLRANEKLFF. The rearrangement links TRBV10-3 to TRBJ1-4; D is unresolved. With 5 bases removed from V and 5 bases from J, the gap between germline ends came to 9 bases. Germline assignment: CDR1 ENHRY and CDR2 SYGVKD. This CDR3 is 13 amino acids long.